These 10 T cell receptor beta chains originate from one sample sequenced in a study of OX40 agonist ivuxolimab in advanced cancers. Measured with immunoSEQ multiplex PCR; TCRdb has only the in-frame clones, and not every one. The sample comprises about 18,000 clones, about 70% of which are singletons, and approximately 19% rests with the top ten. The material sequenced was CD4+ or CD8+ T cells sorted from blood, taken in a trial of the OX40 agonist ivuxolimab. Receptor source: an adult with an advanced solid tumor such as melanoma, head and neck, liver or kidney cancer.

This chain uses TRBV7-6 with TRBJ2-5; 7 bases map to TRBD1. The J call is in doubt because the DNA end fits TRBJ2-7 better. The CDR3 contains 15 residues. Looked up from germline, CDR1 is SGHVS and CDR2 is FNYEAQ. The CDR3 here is CASSLAPGQSYEQYF. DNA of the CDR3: TGTGCCAGCAGCTTAGCTCCGGGACAGAGTTACGAGCAGTACTTC.

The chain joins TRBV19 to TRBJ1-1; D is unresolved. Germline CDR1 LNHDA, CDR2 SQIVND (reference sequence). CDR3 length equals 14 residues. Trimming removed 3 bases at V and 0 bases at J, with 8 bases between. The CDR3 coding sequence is TGTGCCAGTAGTATTGGACTCCTGAACACTGAAGCTTTCTTT. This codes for CASSIGLLNTEAFF.

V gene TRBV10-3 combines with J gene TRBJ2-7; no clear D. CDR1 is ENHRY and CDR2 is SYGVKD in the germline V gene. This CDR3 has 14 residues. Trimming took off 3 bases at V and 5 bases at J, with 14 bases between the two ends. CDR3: CAISEKELPNEQYF. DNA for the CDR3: TGTGCCATCAGTGAAAAAGAACTCCCCAACGAGCAGTACTTC.

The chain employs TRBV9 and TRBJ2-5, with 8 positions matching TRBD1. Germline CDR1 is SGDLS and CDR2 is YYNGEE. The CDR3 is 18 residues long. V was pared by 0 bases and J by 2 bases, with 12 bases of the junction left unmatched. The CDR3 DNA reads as TGTGCCAGCAGCGTAGGAGCAGGGGGCATAACCATGCAAGAGACCCAGTACTTC. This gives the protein CASSVGAGGITMQETQYF.

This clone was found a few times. As DNA, the CDR3 is TGTGCCAGCAGCGGGGGACAGGTTTCCTCCTACGAGCAGTACTTC. It yields the protein CASSGGQVSSYEQYF. The chain has TRBV9 and TRBJ2-7; 8 positions match TRBD1. This CDR3 comprises 15 residues. V gave up 3 bases and J gave up 0 bases; unmatched junction bases: 5. The germline CDR1 and CDR2 sequences are SGDLS and YYNGEE. The entire variable domain, with the rest obtained from reference TRBV9 and TRBJ2-7, is as follows: DSGVTQTPKHLITATGQRVTLRCSPRSGDLSVYWYQQSLDQGLQFLIQYYNGEERAKGNILERFSAQQFPDLHSELNLSSLELGDSALYFCASSGGQVSSYEQYFGPGTRLTVT.

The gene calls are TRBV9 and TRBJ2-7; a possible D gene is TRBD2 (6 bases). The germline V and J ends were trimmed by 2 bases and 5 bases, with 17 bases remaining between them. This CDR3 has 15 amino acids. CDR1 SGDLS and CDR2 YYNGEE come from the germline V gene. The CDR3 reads CASSVLDGSFDEQYF. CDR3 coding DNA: TGTGCCAGCAGCGTCCTGGACGGGAGCTTCGACGAGCAGTACTTC.

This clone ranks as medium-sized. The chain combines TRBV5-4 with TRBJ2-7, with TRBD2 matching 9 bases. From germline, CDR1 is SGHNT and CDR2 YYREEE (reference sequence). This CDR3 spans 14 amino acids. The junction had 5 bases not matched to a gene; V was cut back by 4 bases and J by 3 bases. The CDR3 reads CASSGKTSGYEQYF. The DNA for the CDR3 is TGTGCCAGCAGCGGGAAGACTAGCGGCTACGAGCAGTACTTC.

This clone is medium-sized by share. CDR3 sequence: CASSADLGNTIYF. CDR3 sequence (DNA): TGTGCCAGCAGTGCGGATCTTGGAAACACCATATATTTT. This sequence joins TRBV27 and TRBJ1-3; D is unresolved. Germline CDR1 and CDR2: MNHEY and SMNVEV (reference sequence). Trimming took 5 bases from V and 3 from J, leaving 8 bases between them. This CDR3 contains 13 residues.

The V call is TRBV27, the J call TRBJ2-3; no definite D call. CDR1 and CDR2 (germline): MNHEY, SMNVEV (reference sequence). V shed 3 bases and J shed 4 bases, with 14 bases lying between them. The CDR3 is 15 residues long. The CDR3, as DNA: TGTGCCAGCAGTTTCAACCCAACCGGAGCAGATACGCAGTATTTT. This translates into CASSFNPTGADTQYF.

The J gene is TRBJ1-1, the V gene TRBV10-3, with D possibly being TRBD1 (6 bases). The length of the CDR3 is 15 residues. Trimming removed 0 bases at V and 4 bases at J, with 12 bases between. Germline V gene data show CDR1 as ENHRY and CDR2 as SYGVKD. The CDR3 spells CAISESLGGSTEAFF. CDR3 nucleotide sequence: TGTGCCATCAGTGAGTCTTTAGGGGGGAGCACTGAAGCTTTCTTT.